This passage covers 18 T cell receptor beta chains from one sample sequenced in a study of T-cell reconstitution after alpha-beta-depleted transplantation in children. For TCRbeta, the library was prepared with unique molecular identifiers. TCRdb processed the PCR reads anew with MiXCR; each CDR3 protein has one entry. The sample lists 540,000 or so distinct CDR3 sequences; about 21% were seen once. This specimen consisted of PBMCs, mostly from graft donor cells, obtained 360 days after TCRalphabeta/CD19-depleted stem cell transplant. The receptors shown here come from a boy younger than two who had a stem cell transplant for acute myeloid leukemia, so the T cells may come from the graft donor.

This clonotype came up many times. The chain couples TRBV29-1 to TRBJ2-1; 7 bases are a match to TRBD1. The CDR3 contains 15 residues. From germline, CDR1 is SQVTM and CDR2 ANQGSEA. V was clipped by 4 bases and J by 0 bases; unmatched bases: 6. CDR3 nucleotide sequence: TGCAGCGTTGCAGGGGGTTACAGCTCCTACAATGAGCAGTTCTTC. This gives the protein CSVAGGYSSYNEQFF.

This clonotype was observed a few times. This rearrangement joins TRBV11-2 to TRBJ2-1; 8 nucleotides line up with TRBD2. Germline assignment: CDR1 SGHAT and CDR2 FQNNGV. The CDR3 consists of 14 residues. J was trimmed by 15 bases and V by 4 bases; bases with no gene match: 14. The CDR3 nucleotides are TGTGCCAGCAGCTCGGGACGGGGGGGTCCCCGAATGTTCTTC. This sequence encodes CASSSGRGGPRMFF.

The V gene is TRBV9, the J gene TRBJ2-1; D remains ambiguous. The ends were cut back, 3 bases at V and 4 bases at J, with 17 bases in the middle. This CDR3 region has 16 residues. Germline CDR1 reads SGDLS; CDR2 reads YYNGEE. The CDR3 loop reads CASSAAPQRGYNEQFF. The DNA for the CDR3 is TGTGCCAGCAGCGCGGCCCCCCAAAGAGGATACAATGAGCAGTTCTTC.

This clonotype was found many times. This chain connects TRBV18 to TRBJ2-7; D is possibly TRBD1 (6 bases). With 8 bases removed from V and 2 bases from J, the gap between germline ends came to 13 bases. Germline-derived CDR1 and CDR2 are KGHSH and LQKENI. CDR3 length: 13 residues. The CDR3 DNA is TGTGCCAGCGCGGTACGGGACACCTACGAGCAGTACGTC. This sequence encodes CASAVRDTYEQYV.

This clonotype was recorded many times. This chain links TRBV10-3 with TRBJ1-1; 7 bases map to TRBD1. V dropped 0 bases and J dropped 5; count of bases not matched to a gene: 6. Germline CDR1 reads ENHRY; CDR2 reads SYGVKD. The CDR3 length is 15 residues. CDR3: CAISESRGLRTEAFF. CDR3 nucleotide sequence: TGTGCCATCAGTGAGTCAAGGGGGCTAAGGACTGAAGCTTTCTTT.

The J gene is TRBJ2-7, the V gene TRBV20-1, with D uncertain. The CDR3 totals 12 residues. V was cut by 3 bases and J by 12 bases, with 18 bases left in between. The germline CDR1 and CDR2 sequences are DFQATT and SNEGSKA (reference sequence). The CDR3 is CSARSDTPQRYV. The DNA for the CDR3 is TGCAGTGCTAGGTCAGATACTCCTCAAAGGTACGTC.

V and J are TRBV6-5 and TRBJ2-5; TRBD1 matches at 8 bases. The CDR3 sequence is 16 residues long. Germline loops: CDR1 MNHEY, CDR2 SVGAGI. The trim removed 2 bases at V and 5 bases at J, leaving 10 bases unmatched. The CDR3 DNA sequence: TGTGCCAGCAGTTACCCGGACAGGGACGCTTTTGAGACCCAGTACTTC. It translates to CASSYPDRDAFETQYF.

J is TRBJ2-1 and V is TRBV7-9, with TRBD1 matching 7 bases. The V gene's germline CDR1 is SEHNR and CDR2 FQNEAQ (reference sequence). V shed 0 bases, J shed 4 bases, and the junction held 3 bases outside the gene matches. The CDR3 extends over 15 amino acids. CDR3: CASSLAPGQYNEQFF. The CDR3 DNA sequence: TGTGCCAGCAGCTTAGCCCCGGGACAGTACAATGAGCAGTTCTTC.

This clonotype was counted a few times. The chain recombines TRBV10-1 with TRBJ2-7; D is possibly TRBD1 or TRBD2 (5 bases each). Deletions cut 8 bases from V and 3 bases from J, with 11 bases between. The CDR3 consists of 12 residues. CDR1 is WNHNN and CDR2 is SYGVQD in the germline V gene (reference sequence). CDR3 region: CASLGENYEQYV. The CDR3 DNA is TGCGCCAGCCTGGGGGAGAACTACGAGCAGTACGTC.

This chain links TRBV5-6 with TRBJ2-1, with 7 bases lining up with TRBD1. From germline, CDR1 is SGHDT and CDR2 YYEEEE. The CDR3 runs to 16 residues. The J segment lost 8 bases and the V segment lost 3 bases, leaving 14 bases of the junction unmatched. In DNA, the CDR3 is TGTGCCAGCAGCTCTTTCGGACAGGAAGCGGTTCATGAGCAGTTCTTC. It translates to CASSSFGQEAVHEQFF.

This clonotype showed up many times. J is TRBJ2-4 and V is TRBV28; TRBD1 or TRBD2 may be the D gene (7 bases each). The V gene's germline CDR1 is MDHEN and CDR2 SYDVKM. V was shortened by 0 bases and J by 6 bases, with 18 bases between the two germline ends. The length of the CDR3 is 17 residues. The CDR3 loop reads CASSLWQGGSPGNIQYF. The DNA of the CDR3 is TGTGCCAGCAGTTTATGGCAGGGGGGGTCTCCCGGAAACATTCAGTACTTC.

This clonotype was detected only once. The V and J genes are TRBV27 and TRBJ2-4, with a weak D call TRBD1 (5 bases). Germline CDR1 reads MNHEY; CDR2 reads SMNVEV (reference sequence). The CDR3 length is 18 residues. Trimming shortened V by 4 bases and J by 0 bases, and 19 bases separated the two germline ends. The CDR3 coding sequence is TGTGCCAGCAGTTCACGTGGGGCCTTCCCCTTAGCCAAAAACATTCAGTACTTC. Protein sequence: CASSSRGAFPLAKNIQYF.

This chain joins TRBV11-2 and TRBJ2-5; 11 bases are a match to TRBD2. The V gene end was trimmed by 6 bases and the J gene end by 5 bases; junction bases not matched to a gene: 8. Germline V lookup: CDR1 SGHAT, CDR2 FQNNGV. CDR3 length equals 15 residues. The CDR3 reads CASRLSGGARETQYF. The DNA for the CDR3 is TGTGCCAGCAGACTTAGCGGGGGGGCCCGTGAGACCCAGTACTTC.

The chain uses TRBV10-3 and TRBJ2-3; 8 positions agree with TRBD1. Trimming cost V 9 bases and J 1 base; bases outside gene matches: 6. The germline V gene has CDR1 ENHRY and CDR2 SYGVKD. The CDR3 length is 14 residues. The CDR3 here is CAIKQDRGTDTQYF. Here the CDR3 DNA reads TGTGCCATAAAACAGGACAGGGGCACAGATACGCAGTATTTT.

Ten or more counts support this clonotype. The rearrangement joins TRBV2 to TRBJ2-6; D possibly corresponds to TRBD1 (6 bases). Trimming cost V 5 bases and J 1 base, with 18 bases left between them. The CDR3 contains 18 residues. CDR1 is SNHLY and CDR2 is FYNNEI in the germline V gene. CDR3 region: CASSPGAHSTSGANVLTF. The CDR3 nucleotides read TGTGCCAGCAGTCCAGGGGCTCATTCTACATCTGGGGCCAACGTCCTGACTTTC. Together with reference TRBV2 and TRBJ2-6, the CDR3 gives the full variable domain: EPEVTQTPSHQVTQMGQEVILRCVPISNHLYFYWYRQILGQKVEFLVSFYNNEISEKSEIFDDQFSVERPDGSNFTLKIRSTKLEDSAMYFCASSPGAHSTSGANVLTFGAGSRLTVL.

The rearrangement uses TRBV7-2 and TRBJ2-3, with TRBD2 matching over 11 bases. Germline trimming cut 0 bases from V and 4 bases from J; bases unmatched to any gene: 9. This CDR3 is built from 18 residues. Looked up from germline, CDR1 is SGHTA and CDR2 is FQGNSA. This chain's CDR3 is CASSLASTLAGGPDTQYF. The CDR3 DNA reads TGTGCCAGCAGCTTAGCGTCCACCCTAGCGGGGGGCCCAGATACGCAGTATTTT.

The CDR3 here is CASSKGASGVSYNEQFF. In DNA, the CDR3 is TGTGCCAGCAGCAAAGGGGCTAGCGGGGTTTCCTACAATGAGCAGTTCTTC. V usage is TRBV21-1 and J usage is TRBJ2-1; no DNA check was done on the table's D call, TRBD2. TRBV21-1 is assigned pseudogene status. The CDR3 loop spans 17 amino acids.

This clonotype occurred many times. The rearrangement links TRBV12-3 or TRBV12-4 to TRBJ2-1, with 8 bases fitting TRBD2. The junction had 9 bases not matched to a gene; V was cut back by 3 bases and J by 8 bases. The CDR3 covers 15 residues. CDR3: CASSFLGLARDEQFF. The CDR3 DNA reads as TGTGCCAGCAGTTTTCTAGGACTAGCCCGCGATGAGCAGTTCTTC.